Sequencing of this T cell receptor beta chain was carried out in a study of OX40 agonist ivuxolimab in advanced cancers. Study at large: Patients received ivuxolimab, an intravenous treatment, every 2 weeks at 0.01 to 10 mg/kg. One patient with hepatocellular carcinoma and two with cutaneous melanoma, three in all, had partial responses.

Comments on this clone: The antigen is undetermined.

V trimming: 2 bases; J trimming: 5 bases; junction bases outside the gene matches: 5. CDR1 and CDR2 from the germline V gene are MDHEN and SYDVKM. This CDR3 spans 15 amino acids. Repertoires were generated with immunoSEQ multiplex PCR, while TCRdb's copy carries only in-frame clones and drops some. The sample carries over 10,000 clones, 80% recorded once. Findings and limits, study-wide: CD4+ T cells averaged fewer expanded clones than CD8+ T cells.

This clonotype originated in an adult with an advanced solid tumor such as melanoma, head and neck, liver or kidney cancer. The chain combines TRBV28 with TRBJ1-5; TRBD1 agrees at 8 bases. This material consisted of CD4+ or CD8+ T cells sorted from blood, taken in a trial of the OX40 agonist ivuxolimab. Here the CDR3 DNA reads TGTGCCAGCAGTTTAGGCGGACAGGGAGATCAGCCCCAGCATTTT. It encodes CASSLGGQGDQPQHF.